These 15 T cell receptor beta chains were sequenced from one sample in a study of blood T cell repertoires in COVID-19. TCRdb keeps only in-frame clones here, not all; method: immunoSEQ multiplex PCR. The sample records hundreds of thousands of clones, 85% to 90% being singletons. The sample consisted of peripheral blood. All receptors come from a man aged 55 to 70 who had recovered from COVID-19.

This clone appeared once. CDR3 loop: CAWRLTSGFTDTQYF. CDR3 DNA sequence: TGTGCCTGGAGACTGACTAGCGGCTTCACAGATACGCAGTATTTT. This chain joins TRBV30 and TRBJ2-3, with 9 bases lining up with TRBD2. The CDR3 has 15 amino acids. Per germline, CDR1 GTSNPN and CDR2 SVGIG (reference sequence). J gave up 2 bases and V 3 bases, and 6 bases lay outside the gene matches.

The gene calls are TRBV2 and TRBJ2-1; 10 nucleotides agree with TRBD2. V gave up 9 bases and J gave up 6 bases; unmatched junction bases: 8. Germline assignment: CDR1 SNHLY and CDR2 FYNNEI. The CDR3 loop spans 14 amino acids. The CDR3, as DNA: TGTGCCAGGGCGCGGGCTAGCGGGAGCAATGAGCAGTTCTTC. Encoded protein: CARARASGSNEQFF. Together with reference TRBV2 and TRBJ2-1, the CDR3 gives the full variable domain: EPEVTQTPSHQVTQMGQEVILRCVPISNHLYFYWYRQILGQKVEFLVSFYNNEISEKSEIFDDQFSVERPDGSNFTLKIRSTKLEDSAMYFCARARASGSNEQFFGPGTRLTVL.

The chain links TRBV7-9 to TRBJ2-1; D possibly corresponds to TRBD2 (6 bases). Germline V gene data show CDR1 as SEHNR and CDR2 as FQNEAQ (reference sequence). The CDR3 extends over 14 amino acids. Deletions cut 0 bases from V and 9 bases from J, with 12 bases between. CDR3 sequence (DNA): TGTGCCAGCAGCTTAGCCGGGAGTAGCGGTGAGCAGTTCTTC. Its translation: CASSLAGSSGEQFF.

The chain links TRBV6-5 to TRBJ1-1; 9 nucleotides line up with TRBD1. J lost 5 bases, V lost 7 bases, and 5 bases had no gene match. The CDR3 totals 13 residues. CDR1 and CDR2 from the germline V gene are MNHEY and SVGAGI. The DNA of the CDR3 is TGTGCCAGCATTAGACAGGGGGGGACTGAAGCTTTCTTT. It yields the protein CASIRQGGTEAFF.

This chain connects TRBV6-2 or TRBV6-3 to TRBJ2-2; maybe TRBD2 (6 bases). V was trimmed by 7 bases and J by 5 bases, leaving 17 bases between them. The CDR3 spans 15 residues. The V gene's germline CDR1 is MNHEY and CDR2 SVGEGT. CDR3 sequence (DNA): TGTGCCAGCACCCCCCGGGACTTACGGACCGGGGAGCTGTTTTTT. This sequence encodes CASTPRDLRTGELFF.

V and J are TRBV30 and TRBJ2-7, with TRBD2 as a possible D gene (5 bases). The V gene lost 3 bases and the J gene lost 3 bases, with 18 bases spanning the gap. The CDR3 is 15 amino acids. In germline, CDR1 is GTSNPN, CDR2 SVGIG (reference sequence). This chain's CDR3 is CAWRGSPKDVYEQYF. The CDR3 region has the DNA TGTGCCTGGAGGGGGAGTCCAAAAGATGTCTACGAGCAGTACTTC.

V is TRBV6-5 and J is TRBJ2-2; 7 nucleotides line up with TRBD1. The length of the CDR3 is 14 residues. V was pared by 7 bases and J by 3 bases, with 5 bases of the junction left unmatched. CDR1 is MNHEY and CDR2 is SVGAGI in the germline V gene. This chain's CDR3 is CASTRTGDTGELFF. CDR3 coding DNA: TGTGCCAGCACACGCACAGGGGACACCGGGGAGCTGTTTTTT.

V gene TRBV7-2 combines with J gene TRBJ2-5; 7 bases match TRBD2. Germline V gene data show CDR1 as SGHTA and CDR2 as FQGNSA. CDR3 length: 14 amino acids. The V and J ends lost 4 bases and 5 bases, in that order; junction bases with no gene match: 7. The CDR3 coding sequence is TGTGCCAGCAGCTCACGACTAGCCACGGAGACCCAGTACTTC. It codes for CASSSRLATETQYF.

The rearrangement links TRBV25-1 to TRBJ2-5; D may be TRBD1 (6 bases). The germline V gene has CDR1 MGHDK and CDR2 SYGVNS. V was clipped by 8 bases and J by 5 bases, with 12 bases between them. This CDR3 has 12 amino acids. The CDR3 coding sequence is TGTGCCAGCCGGACAGCCATGGAGACCCAGTACTTC. As protein: CASRTAMETQYF.

The rearrangement links TRBV27 to TRBJ2-5, with a weak D call TRBD1 (6 bases). The germline CDR1 and CDR2 sequences are MNHEY and SMNVEV (reference sequence). Deletions cut 6 bases from V and 6 bases from J, with 14 bases between. The CDR3 consists of 13 residues. CDR3 protein: CASRPRGTQTQYF. In DNA form, the CDR3 reads TGTGCCAGCAGGCCCAGGGGCACGCAGACCCAGTACTTC.

The V gene is TRBV5-4, the J gene TRBJ1-1; D perhaps matches TRBD1 (6 bases). CDR3 size: 15 residues. V lost 4 bases and J 5 bases, leaving 18 bases between the germline ends. CDR1 and CDR2 from the germline V gene are SGHNT and YYREEE (reference sequence). The CDR3 coding sequence is TGTGCCAGCAGCCCTTCCGGGACAATATCGACTGAAGCTTTCTTT. This gives the protein CASSPSGTISTEAFF. The whole variable domain, remainder taken from reference TRBV5-4 and TRBJ1-1, is ETGVTQSPTHLIKTRGQQVTLRCSSQSGHNTVSWYQQALGQGPQFIFQYYREEENGRGNFPPRFSGLQFPNYSSELNVNALELDDSALYLCASSPSGTISTEAFFGQGTRLTVV.

The chain recombines TRBV2 with TRBJ2-7; TRBD1 matches 7 bases. V lost 10 bases to trimming and J lost 4 bases; unmatched junction nucleotides: 4. Germline loops: CDR1 SNHLY, CDR2 FYNNEI. This CDR3 region has 11 residues. The CDR3 loop is CATGQWYEQYF. The CDR3 DNA follows: TGTGCCACGGGACAGTGGTACGAGCAGTACTTC.

The J gene is TRBJ1-5, the V gene TRBV5-1; 8 positions match TRBD1. The germline V gene has CDR1 SGHRS and CDR2 YFSETQ. The ends lost 5 bases at V and 2 bases at J; junction bases unmatched: 3. This CDR3 has 14 residues. CDR3 sequence: CASRPDRGNQPQHF. In DNA form, the CDR3 reads TGCGCCAGCAGACCGGACAGGGGCAATCAGCCCCAGCATTTT.

The chain is built from TRBV3-1 (or the pseudogene TRBV3-2) and TRBJ1-2; 7 nucleotides match TRBD1. Germline V CDR1 and CDR2: LGHDT, YNNKEL (reference sequence). The CDR3 consists of 15 residues. V trimming: 5 bases; J trimming: 2 bases; junction bases outside the gene matches: 8. The CDR3 sequence is CASSRTGARNYGYTF. In DNA form, the CDR3 reads TGTGCCAGCAGCAGAACAGGGGCCCGCAACTATGGCTACACCTTC.

The V gene is TRBV11-3, the J gene TRBJ1-1; D is unclear. From germline, CDR1 is SGHNT and CDR2 YENEEA. V shed 0 bases and J shed 12 bases, with 14 bases lying between them. The CDR3 has 13 amino acids. The CDR3 DNA reads TGTGCCAGCAGCTTAGATGCGAGAGGAACGACTTTCTTT. It specifies CASSLDARGTTFF. The full variable domain, rest sourced from reference TRBV11-3 and TRBJ1-1, is EAGVVQSPRYKIIEKKQPVAFWCNPISGHNTLYWYLQNLGQGPELLIRYENEEAVDDSQLPKDRFSAERLKGVDSTLKIQPAELGDSAVYLCASSLDARGTTFFGQGTRLTVV.